Following are 18 T cell receptor beta chains from one sample sequenced in a study of blood T cell repertoires in COVID-19. Sequenced by immunoSEQ multiplex PCR; TCRdb stores in-frame clones only, minus some. Counted here are 400,000 to 450,000 clones, 90% occurring once; the ten biggest clones make up more than 0.55%. The source material was PBMCs or T cells enriched from blood (not recorded which). Receptors originate from a man younger than 30 who had recovered from COVID-19.

The chain joins TRBV18 to TRBJ1-3; D gene uncertain. Trimming left V 1 base short and J 2 bases short, with 12 bases between. Germline CDR1 KGHSH, CDR2 LQKENI. The CDR3 contains 16 residues. CDR3 residues: CASSPLPGSTGNTIYF. As DNA, the CDR3 is TGTGCCAGCTCACCACTTCCGGGTTCAACTGGAAACACCATATATTTT.

The chain is built from TRBV28 and TRBJ1-2, with 7 bases identical to TRBD1. With 5 bases clipped from V and 5 bases from J, the junction kept 14 bases outside the gene matches. The CDR3 has 16 residues. From germline, CDR1 is MDHEN and CDR2 SYDVKM. Here the CDR3 reads CASSHLTQGSRYGYTF. CDR3 DNA: TGTGCCAGCAGTCACTTGACACAGGGGAGTCGATATGGCTACACCTTC.

The chain recombines TRBV7-9 with TRBJ1-5; a possible D gene is TRBD1 (6 bases). The CDR3 runs to 15 residues. V lost 1 base and J lost 4, with 11 bases in between. Germline CDR1 and CDR2: SEHNR and FQNEAQ (reference sequence). CDR3 coding DNA: TGTGCCAGCAGCTTAGGGTCAGGGGAGAATCAGCCCCAGCATTTT. Residues: CASSLGSGENQPQHF.

This clone has only one observation. The V and J genes are TRBV7-9 and TRBJ1-4, with 7 bases aligning to TRBD1. The CDR3 is made up of 14 amino acids. Germline V gene data show CDR1 as SEHNR and CDR2 as FQNEAQ (reference sequence). The ends lost 5 bases at V and 6 bases at J; junction bases unmatched: 6. The CDR3 sequence: CASSLVGQDEKLFF. CDR3 in DNA: TGTGCCAGCAGCCTGGTAGGACAGGATGAAAAACTGTTTTTT.

The chain joins TRBV18 to TRBJ2-4; 7 bases match TRBD1. The length of the CDR3 is 15 residues. The ends lost 6 bases at V and 3 bases at J; junction bases unmatched: 8. Germline CDR1 is KGHSH and CDR2 is LQKENI. The CDR3 DNA is TGTGCCAGCTCGCTCGACAGGGCGAGCAAAAACATTCAGTACTTC. It translates to CASSLDRASKNIQYF.

CDR3 loop: CASSLTGGKGNTEAFF. The DNA for the CDR3 is TGTGCCAGCAGCTTAACAGGGGGCAAAGGGAACACTGAAGCTTTCTTT. This sequence joins TRBV11-2 and TRBJ1-1; 9 bases align to TRBD1. Germline CDR1 is SGHAT and CDR2 is FQNNGV. Trimming took 2 bases from V and 1 from J; bases not matched to a gene: 5. The CDR3 length is 16 residues.

The CDR3 nucleotides are TGTGCCAGCAGCCCGCAGGGGACAGGGAATAATTCACCCCTCCACTTT. This sequence encodes CASSPQGTGNNSPLHF. V and J are TRBV7-8 and TRBJ1-6; 9 bases line up with TRBD1. Trimming removed 5 bases from V and 5 bases from J; junction bases left unmatched: 7. Per the germline V gene, CDR1 is SGHVS and CDR2 is FQNEAQ. CDR3 size: 16 residues.

This chain uses TRBV29-1 with TRBJ2-7; 9 nucleotides match TRBD1. Germline trimming cut 1 base from V and 3 bases from J; bases unmatched to any gene: 7. CDR1 SQVTM and CDR2 ANQGSEA come from the germline V gene. This CDR3 contains 15 residues. The CDR3 region is CSVEGVGTGLYEQYF. The CDR3 bases are TGCAGCGTTGAAGGGGTGGGGACAGGGCTCTACGAGCAGTACTTC.

Turning to this clone: Other DNA sequences of this sample code for an identical CDR3. V usage is TRBV5-1 and J usage is TRBJ1-4; possible D gene TRBD1, 5 bases. Per the germline V gene, CDR1 is SGHRS and CDR2 is YFSETQ. This CDR3 is built from 14 residues. The germline V and J ends were trimmed by 0 bases and 5 bases, with 8 bases remaining between them. CDR3 DNA sequence: TGCGCCAGCAGCTTGGGGACACAGAATGAAAAACTGTTTTTT. It codes for CASSLGTQNEKLFF.

This CDR3 reads CASSSAGEKETQYF. The CDR3 DNA sequence: TGTGCCAGCAGCTCAGCAGGGGAAAAAGAGACCCAGTACTTC. The rearrangement joins TRBV27 to TRBJ2-5; possible D gene TRBD1, 6 bases. Looked up from germline, CDR1 is MNHEY and CDR2 is SMNVEV (reference sequence). Between the trimmed V and J ends, which lost 6 bases and 3 bases, there was a span of 14 bases. This CDR3 has 14 amino acids.

The chain carries TRBV5-1 and TRBJ2-5, with D possibly being TRBD2 (5 bases). The V end was cut by 7 bases, the J end by 5 bases, with 15 bases between. The CDR3 totals 13 residues. Per germline, CDR1 SGHRS and CDR2 YFSETQ. The CDR3 DNA follows: TGCGCCAGCGATTCCCGGGAAAGGGAGACCCAGTACTTC. Protein product: CASDSRERETQYF.

The J gene is TRBJ1-3, the V gene TRBV7-9; D gene ambiguous. CDR3 length: 15 residues. Germline-derived CDR1 and CDR2 are SEHNR and FQNEAQ (reference sequence). The V end lost 3 bases, the J end lost 2 bases, and 11 bases lay between the germline ends. The CDR3 loop is CASSFEFPTGNTIYF. The CDR3 nucleotides read TGTGCCAGCAGCTTTGAGTTTCCTACTGGAAACACCATATATTTT.

The chain combines TRBV27 with TRBJ1-4; 9 nucleotides align to TRBD1. The CDR3 contains 13 residues. CDR1 is MNHEY, CDR2 SMNVEV, per germline (reference sequence). J lost 12 bases, V lost 6 bases, and 8 bases had no gene match. The CDR3 region has the DNA TGTGCCAGCAGATCGGACAGGGGTAGGGAACTGTTTTTT. It is translated as CASRSDRGRELFF.

CDR3 sequence: CASSLDRFSYGYTF. CDR3 DNA: TGTGCCAGTAGTTTGGACAGATTTTCCTATGGCTACACCTTC. The chain employs TRBV19 and TRBJ1-2; D is possibly TRBD1 (6 bases). The CDR3 consists of 14 residues. V lost 5 bases and J 4 bases, leaving 14 bases between the germline ends. Germline V lookup: CDR1 LNHDA, CDR2 SQIVND (reference sequence).

This chain links TRBV28 with TRBJ1-1; 7 nucleotides match TRBD1. The CDR3 contains 14 residues. Trimming took 5 bases from V and 6 from J; bases not matched to a gene: 9. Germline V CDR1 and CDR2: MDHEN, SYDVKM. CDR3: CASSTGVLMAEAFF. The CDR3 bases are TGTGCCAGCAGTACAGGGGTCCTTATGGCTGAAGCTTTCTTT.

This chain joins TRBV6-5 and TRBJ2-7, with D perhaps matching TRBD2 (5 bases). CDR3 length equals 12 residues. Trimming took off 11 bases at V and 0 bases at J, with 11 bases between the two ends. Germline V CDR1 and CDR2: MNHEY, SVGAGI. Here the CDR3 reads CAARDFSYEQYF. CDR3 in DNA: TGTGCCGCACGGGATTTCTCCTACGAGCAGTACTTC.

The J gene is TRBJ2-6, the V gene TRBV18, with unresolved D. The CDR3 has 16 amino acids. The V gene's germline CDR1 is KGHSH and CDR2 LQKENI. V lost 0 bases and J 0 bases, leaving 6 bases between the germline ends. The CDR3 bases are TGTGCCAGCTCACCACCCTTGTACTCTGGGGCCAACGTCCTGACTTTC. This encodes CASSPPLYSGANVLTF.

CDR3 DNA sequence: TGTGACGAGGGACAGACTCCAACTAATGAAAAACTGTTTTTT. This translates into CDEGQTPTNEKLFF. The chain carries TRBV19 and TRBJ1-4; 7 positions match TRBD1. This CDR3 region has 14 residues. CDR1 is LNHDA, CDR2 SQIVND, per germline (reference sequence).